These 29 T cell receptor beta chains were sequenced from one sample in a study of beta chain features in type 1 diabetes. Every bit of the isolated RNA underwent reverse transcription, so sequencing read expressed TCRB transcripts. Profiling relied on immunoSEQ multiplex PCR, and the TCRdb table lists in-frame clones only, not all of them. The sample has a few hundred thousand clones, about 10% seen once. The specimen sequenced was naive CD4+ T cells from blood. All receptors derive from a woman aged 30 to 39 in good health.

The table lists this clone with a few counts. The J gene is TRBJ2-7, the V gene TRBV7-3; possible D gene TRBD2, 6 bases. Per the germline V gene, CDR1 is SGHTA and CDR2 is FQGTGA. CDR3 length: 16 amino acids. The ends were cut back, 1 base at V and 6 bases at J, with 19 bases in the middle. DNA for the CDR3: TGTGCCAGCAGCTTAAGGCCCTCGGCGGGATTGGGCGAGCAGTACTTC. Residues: CASSLRPSAGLGEQYF.

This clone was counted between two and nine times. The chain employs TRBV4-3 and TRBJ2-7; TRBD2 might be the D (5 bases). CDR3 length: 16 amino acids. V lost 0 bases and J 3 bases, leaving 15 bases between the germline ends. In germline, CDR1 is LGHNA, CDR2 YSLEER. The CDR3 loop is CASSQDFTRRYYEQYF. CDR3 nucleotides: TGCGCCAGCAGCCAAGATTTTACTAGACGTTACTACGAGCAGTACTTC.

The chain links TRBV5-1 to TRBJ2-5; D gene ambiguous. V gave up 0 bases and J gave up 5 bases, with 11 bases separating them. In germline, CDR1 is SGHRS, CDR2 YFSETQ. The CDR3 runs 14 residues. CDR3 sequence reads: CASSLGPLEETQYF. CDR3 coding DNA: TGCGCCAGCAGCTTGGGTCCTCTCGAGGAGACCCAGTACTTC.

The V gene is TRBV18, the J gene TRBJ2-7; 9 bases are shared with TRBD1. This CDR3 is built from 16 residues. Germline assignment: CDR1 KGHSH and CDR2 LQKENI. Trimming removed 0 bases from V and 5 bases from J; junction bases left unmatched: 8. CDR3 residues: CASSPPWDRDSHEQYF. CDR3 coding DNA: TGTGCCAGCTCACCACCCTGGGACAGGGATTCCCACGAGCAGTACTTC.

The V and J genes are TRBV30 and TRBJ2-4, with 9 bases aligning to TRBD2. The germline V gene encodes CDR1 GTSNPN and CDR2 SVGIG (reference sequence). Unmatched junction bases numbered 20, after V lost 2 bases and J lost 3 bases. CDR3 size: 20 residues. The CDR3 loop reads CAWSFGRSSGRISGKNIQYF. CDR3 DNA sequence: TGTGCCTGGAGTTTTGGCCGAAGTAGCGGGAGAATTAGTGGCAAAAACATTCAGTACTTC.

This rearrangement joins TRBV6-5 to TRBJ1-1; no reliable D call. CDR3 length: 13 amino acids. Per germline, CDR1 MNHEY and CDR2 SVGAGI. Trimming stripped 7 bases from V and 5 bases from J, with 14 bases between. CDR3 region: CASNPRRQTEAFF. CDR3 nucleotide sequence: TGTGCCAGCAACCCCAGGAGGCAGACTGAAGCTTTCTTT.

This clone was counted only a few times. DNA for the CDR3: TGCGCCAGCAGTAGAGGTATAGCGGGAGTCCCAGATACGCAGTATTTT. Translating it yields CASSRGIAGVPDTQYF. V and J are TRBV4-3 and TRBJ2-3; 9 bases agree with TRBD2. CDR3 length: 16 amino acids. V was pared by 6 bases and J by 4 bases, with 11 bases of the junction left unmatched. The germline V gene has CDR1 LGHNA and CDR2 YSLEER.

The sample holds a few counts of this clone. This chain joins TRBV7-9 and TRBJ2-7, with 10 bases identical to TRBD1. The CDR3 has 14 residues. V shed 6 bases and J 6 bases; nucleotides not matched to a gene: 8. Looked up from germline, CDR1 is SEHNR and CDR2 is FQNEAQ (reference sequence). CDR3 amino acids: CASRSRQGAGEQYF. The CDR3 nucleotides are TGTGCCAGCAGATCCAGACAGGGGGCCGGCGAGCAGTACTTC.

The CDR3 protein is CAISESEGIGNQPQHF. DNA of the CDR3: TGTGCCATCAGTGAGTCGGAGGGGATCGGGAATCAGCCCCAGCATTTT. The V gene is TRBV10-3, the J gene TRBJ1-5; TRBD1 might be the D (5 bases). This CDR3 has 16 residues. Trimming stripped 0 bases from V and 4 bases from J, with 13 bases between. Germline V gene data show CDR1 as ENHRY and CDR2 as SYGVKD.

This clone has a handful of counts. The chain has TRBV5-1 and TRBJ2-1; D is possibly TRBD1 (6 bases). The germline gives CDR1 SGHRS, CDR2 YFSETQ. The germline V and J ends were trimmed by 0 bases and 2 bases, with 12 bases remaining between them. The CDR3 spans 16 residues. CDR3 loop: CASSLERGRAYNEQFF. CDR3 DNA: TGCGCCAGCAGCTTGGAAAGGGGGAGAGCCTACAATGAGCAGTTCTTC.

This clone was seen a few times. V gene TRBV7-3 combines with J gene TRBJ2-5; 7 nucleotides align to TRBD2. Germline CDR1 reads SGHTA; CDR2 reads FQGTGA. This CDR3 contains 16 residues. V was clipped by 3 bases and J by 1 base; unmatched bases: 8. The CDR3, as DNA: TGTGCCAGCAGCTTGGGAGCTAGCGGACCCCAAGAGACCCAGTACTTC. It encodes CASSLGASGPQETQYF.

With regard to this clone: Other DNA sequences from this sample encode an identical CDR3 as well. In DNA form, the CDR3 reads TGTGCCAGCTCACCCTGGACAGGGGACACCGGGGAGCTGTTTTTT. Its protein is CASSPWTGDTGELFF. The rearrangement links TRBV18 to TRBJ2-2; 9 bases align to TRBD1. Germline V gene data show CDR1 as KGHSH and CDR2 as LQKENI. The CDR3 contains 15 residues. Trimming cost V 3 bases and J 3 bases; bases outside gene matches: 2.

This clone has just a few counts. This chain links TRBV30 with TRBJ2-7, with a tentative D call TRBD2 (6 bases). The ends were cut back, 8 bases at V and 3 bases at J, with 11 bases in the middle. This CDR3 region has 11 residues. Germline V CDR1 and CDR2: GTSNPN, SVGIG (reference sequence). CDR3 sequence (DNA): TGTGCCCTCGGACTACTCTACGAGCAGTACTTC. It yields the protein CALGLLYEQYF.

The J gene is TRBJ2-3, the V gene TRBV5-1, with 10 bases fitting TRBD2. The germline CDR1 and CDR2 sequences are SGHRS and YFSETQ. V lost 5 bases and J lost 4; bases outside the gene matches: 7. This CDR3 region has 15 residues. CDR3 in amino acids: CASRSEAGGADTQYF. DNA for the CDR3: TGCGCCAGCAGGTCTGAAGCGGGAGGGGCAGATACGCAGTATTTT.

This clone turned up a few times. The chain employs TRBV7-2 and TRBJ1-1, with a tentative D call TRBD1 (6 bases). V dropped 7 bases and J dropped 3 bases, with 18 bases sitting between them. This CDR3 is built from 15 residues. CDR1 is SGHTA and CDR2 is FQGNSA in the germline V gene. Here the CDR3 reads CASIGAGAPDTEAFF. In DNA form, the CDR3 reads TGTGCCAGCATAGGGGCAGGGGCGCCTGACACTGAAGCTTTCTTT.

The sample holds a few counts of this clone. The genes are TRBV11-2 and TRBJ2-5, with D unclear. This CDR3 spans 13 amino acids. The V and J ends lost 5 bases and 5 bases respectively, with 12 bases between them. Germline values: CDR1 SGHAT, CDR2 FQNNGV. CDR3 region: CASSLRSVETQYF. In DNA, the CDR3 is TGTGCCAGCAGCCTCCGGTCGGTGGAGACCCAGTACTTC. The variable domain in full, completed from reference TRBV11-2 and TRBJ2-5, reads EAGVAQSPRYKIIEKRQSVAFWCNPISGHATLYWYQQILGQGPKLLIQFQNNGVVDDSQLPKDRFSAERLKGVDSTLKIQPAKLEDSAVYLCASSLRSVETQYFGPGTRLLVL.

Here the CDR3 DNA reads TGTGCCAGCAGTGAAGTCAGTACTAACTATGGCTACACCTTC. It encodes CASSEVSTNYGYTF. The rearrangement links TRBV25-1 to TRBJ1-2; D gene ambiguous. This CDR3 spans 14 amino acids. V was clipped by 2 bases and J by 0 bases, with 7 bases between them. Germline V lookup: CDR1 MGHDK, CDR2 SYGVNS.

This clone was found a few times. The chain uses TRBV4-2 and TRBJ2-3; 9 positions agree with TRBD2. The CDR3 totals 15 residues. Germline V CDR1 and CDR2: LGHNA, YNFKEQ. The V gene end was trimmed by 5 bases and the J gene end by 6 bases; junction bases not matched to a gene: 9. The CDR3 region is CASSARLAEGDTQYF. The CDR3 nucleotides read TGTGCCAGCAGCGCCCGACTAGCGGAGGGGGATACGCAGTATTTT.

The CDR3 coding sequence is TGTGCCAGCTCCCTCCTAGCGAGGAGGACAGATACGCAGTATTTT. Translating it yields CASSLLARRTDTQYF. V gene TRBV18 combines with J gene TRBJ2-3, with D possibly TRBD2 on 6 matching bases. V lost 6 bases and J lost 3, with 16 bases in between. CDR1 KGHSH and CDR2 LQKENI come from the germline V gene. The CDR3 is made up of 15 amino acids.

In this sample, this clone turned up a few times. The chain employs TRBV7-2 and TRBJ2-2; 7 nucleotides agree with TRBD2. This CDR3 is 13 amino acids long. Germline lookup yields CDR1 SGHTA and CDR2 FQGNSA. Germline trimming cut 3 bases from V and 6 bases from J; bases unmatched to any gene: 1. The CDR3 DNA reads TGTGCCAGCAGCTTCCGGGAGGCCGGGGAGCTGTTTTTT. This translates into CASSFREAGELFF.

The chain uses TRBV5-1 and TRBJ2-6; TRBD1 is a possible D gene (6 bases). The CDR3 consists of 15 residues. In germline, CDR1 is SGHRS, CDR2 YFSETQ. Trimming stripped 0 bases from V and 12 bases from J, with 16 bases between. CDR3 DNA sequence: TGCGCCAGCAGCTTGGCCGTGGGGGCGGAAGGCGTCCTGACTTTC. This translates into CASSLAVGAEGVLTF.

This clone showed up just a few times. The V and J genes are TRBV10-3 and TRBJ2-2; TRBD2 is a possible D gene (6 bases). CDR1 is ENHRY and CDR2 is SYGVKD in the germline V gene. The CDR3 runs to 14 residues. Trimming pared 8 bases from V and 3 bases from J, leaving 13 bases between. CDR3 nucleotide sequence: TGTGCCATCGCGGCGGGACTGGACACCGGGGAGCTGTTTTTT. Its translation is CAIAAGLDTGELFF.

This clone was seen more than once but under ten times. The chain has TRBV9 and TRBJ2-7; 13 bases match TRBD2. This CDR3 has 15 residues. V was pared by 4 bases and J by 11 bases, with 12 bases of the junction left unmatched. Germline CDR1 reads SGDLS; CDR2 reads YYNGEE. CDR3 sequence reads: CASSCPGTSGTVEYF. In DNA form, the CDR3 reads TGTGCCAGCAGCTGCCCCGGGACTAGCGGGACCGTGGAGTACTTC.

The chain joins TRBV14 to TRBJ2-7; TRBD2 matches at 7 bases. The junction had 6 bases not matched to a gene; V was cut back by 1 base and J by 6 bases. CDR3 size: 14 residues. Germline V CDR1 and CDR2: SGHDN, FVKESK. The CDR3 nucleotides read TGTGCCAGCAGCCAAGTCGTCGCGGGAGTCGAGCAGTACTTC. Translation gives CASSQVVAGVEQYF.

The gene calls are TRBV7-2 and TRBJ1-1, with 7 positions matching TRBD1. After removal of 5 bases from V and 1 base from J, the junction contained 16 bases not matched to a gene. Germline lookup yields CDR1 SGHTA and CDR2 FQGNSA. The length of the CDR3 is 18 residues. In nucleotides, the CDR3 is TGTGCCAGCAGCCCACATCCTAACAGGGGAGTAAAGAACACTGAAGCTTTCTTT. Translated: CASSPHPNRGVKNTEAFF.

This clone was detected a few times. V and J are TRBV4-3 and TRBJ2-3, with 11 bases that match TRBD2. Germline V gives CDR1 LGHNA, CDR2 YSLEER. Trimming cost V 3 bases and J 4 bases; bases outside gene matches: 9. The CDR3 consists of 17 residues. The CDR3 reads CASSQETSGGGPDTQYF. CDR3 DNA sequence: TGCGCCAGCAGCCAGGAAACTAGCGGGGGAGGACCAGATACGCAGTATTTT.

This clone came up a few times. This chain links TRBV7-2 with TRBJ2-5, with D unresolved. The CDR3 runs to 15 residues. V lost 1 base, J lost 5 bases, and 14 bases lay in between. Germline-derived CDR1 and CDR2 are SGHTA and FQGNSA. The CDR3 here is CASSLDGRRSETQYF. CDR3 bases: TGTGCCAGCAGCTTAGATGGCCGCCGTTCGGAGACCCAGTACTTC.

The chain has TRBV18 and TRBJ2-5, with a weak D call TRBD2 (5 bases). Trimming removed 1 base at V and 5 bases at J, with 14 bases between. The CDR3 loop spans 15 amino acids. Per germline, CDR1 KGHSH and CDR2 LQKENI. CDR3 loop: CASSPRSDFGETQYF. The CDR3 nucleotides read TGTGCCAGCTCACCACGGTCGGACTTCGGGGAGACCCAGTACTTC.

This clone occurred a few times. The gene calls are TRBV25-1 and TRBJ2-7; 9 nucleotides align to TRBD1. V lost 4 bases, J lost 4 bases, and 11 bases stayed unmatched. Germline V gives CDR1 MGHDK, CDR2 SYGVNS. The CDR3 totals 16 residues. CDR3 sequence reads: CASSVFRDRVCYEQYF. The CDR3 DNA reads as TGTGCCAGCAGTGTGTTCCGGGACAGGGTATGTTACGAGCAGTACTTC.